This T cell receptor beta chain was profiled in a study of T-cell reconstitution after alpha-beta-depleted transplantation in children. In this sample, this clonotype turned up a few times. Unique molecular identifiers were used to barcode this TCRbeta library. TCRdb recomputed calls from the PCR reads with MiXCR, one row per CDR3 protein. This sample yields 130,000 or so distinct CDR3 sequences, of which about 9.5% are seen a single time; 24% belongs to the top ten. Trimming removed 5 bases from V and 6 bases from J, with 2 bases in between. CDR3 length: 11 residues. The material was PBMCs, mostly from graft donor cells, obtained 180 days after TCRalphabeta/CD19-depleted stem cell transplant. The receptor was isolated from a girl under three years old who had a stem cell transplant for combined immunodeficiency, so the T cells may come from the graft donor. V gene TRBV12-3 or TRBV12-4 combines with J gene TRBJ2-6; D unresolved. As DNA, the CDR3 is TGTGCCAGCAGTCCGGCCAACGTCCTGACTTTC. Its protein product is CASSPANVLTF.